The source of this TCR beta chain is a study of neurological immune-mediated disorders. At the level of the study: Secondary progressive cases numbered 3 among the roughly 34 multiple sclerosis patients, while the other 31 were relapsing-remitting.

Study-wide results and limits: Patients with HTLV-1-associated myelopathy showed the most TCR clonal expansion. Those with multiple sclerosis showed the least, falling below healthy controls. Phylogenetic grouping put 18 of 34 multiple sclerosis patients' repertoires into one related-CDR3 cluster, a possible signature.

This clonotype was detected ten times or more. Antigen unknown. Germline V gene data show CDR1 as SGHKS and CDR2 as YYEKEE (reference sequence). With 4 bases removed from V and 2 bases from J, the gap between germline ends came to 16 bases. The CDR3 contains 16 residues. Synthesis of cDNA used 5'RACE (with 10-nucleotide random UMIs). TCRdb reprocessed the 5' RACE reads via MiXCR and lists one record per CDR3 protein. The data contain 35,000 to 50,000 distinct CDR3 sequences, roughly 2.5% of them singletons. The receptor was derived from a man between 50 and 59 years old with multiple sclerosis. The sample consisted of PBMCs. V gene TRBV5-5 combines with J gene TRBJ2-1; tentatively, D is TRBD1 (5 bases). In DNA form, the CDR3 reads TGTGCCAGCAGCGTCGAAGGAGACAGAGCCTACAATGAGCAGTTCTTC. This gives the protein CASSVEGDRAYNEQFF. The variable domain in full, completed from reference TRBV5-5 and TRBJ2-1, reads DAGVTQSPTHLIKTRGQQVTLRCSPISGHKSVSWYQQVLGQGPQFIFQYYEKEERGRGNFPDRFSARQFPNYSSELNVNALLLGDSALYLCASSVEGDRAYNEQFFGPGTRLTVL.